This TCR beta chain was observed in a study of CD8 T cells in ankylosing spondylitis. Regarding the study as a whole: A motif of roughly eight highly homologous TCR beta variants was seen as apparently characteristic of ankylosing spondylitis blood.

This CDR3 is built from 15 residues. V gave up 1 base and J gave up 2 bases; unmatched junction bases: 2. Germline assignment: CDR1 SGHRS and CDR2 YFSETQ. On this clonotype itself: The antigen is not known.

Construction of TCR beta libraries was performed using quantitative 5'-RACE with molecular barcodes. MiXCR, run by TCRdb on the 5' RACE reads, gives a single entry per CDR3 protein. This sample has about 130,000 distinct CDR3 sequences, with more than 5.5% found just once. Sample: blood, either unsorted or a sorted T cell fraction (not recorded which). The receptor was isolated from a female donor with ankylosing spondylitis or in good health (not recorded which). This chain uses TRBV5-1 with TRBJ2-1; TRBD1 agrees at 8 bases. CDR3 nucleotides: TGCGCCAGCAGCTTGCGGGGACAGGCCTACAATGAGCAGTTCTTC. Its protein is CASSLRGQAYNEQFF.